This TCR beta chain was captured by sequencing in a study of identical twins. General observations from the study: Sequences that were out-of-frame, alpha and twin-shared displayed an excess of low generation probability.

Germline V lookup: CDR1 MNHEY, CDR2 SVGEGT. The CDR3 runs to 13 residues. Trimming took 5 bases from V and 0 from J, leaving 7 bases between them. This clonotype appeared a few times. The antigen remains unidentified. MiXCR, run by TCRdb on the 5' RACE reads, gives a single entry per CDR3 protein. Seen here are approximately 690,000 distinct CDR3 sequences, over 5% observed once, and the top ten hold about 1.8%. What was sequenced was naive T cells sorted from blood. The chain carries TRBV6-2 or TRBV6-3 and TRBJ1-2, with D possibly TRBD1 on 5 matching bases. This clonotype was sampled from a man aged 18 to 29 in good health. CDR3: CASSDSTNYGYTF. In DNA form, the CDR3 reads TGTGCCAGCAGTGACAGCACTAACTATGGCTACACCTTC.